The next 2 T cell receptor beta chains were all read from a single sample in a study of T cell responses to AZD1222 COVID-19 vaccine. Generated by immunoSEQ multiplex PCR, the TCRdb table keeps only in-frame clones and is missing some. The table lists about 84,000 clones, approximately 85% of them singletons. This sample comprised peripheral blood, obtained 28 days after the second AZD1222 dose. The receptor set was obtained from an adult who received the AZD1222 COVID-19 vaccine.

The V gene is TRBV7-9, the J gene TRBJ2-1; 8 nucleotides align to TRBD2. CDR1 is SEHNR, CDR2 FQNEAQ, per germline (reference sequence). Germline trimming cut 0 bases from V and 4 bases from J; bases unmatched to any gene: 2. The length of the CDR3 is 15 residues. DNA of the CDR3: TGTGCCAGCAGCTTAGCGCCTAGCGGGTACAATGAGCAGTTCTTC. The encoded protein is CASSLAPSGYNEQFF.

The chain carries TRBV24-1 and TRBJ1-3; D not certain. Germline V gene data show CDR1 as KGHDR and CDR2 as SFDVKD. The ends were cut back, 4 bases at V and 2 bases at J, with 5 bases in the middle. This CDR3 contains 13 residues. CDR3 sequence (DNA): TGTGCCACCAGTGAACCCCCTGGAAACACCATATATTTT. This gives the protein CATSEPPGNTIYF.